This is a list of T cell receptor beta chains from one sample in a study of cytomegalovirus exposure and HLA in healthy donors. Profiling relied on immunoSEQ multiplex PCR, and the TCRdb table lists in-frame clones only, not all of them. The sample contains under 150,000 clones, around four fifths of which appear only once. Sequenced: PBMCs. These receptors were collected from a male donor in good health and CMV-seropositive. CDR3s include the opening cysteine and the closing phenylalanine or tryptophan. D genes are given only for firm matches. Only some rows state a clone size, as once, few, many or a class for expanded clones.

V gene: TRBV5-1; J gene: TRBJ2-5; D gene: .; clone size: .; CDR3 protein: CASSLIGILQETQYF; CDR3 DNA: TGCGCCAGCAGCTTAATCGGTATACTCCAAGAGACCCAGTACTTC
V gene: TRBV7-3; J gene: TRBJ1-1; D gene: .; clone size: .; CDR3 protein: CASSNDGGNTEAFF; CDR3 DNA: TGTGCCAGCAGCAATGACGGAGGGAACACTGAAGCTTTCTTT
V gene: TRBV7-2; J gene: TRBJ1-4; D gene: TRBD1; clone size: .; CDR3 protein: CASSPGQGFSEKLFF; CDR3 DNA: TGTGCCAGCAGCCCCGGACAGGGGTTTAGTGAAAAACTGTTTTTT
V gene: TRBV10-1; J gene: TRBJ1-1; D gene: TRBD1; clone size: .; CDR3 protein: CASSEGTGNKNTEAFF; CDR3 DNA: TGCGCCAGCAGTGAGGGGACAGGCAACAAGAACACTGAAGCTTTCTTT
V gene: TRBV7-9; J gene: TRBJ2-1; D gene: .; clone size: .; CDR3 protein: CASSFGRVGVDEQFF; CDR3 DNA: TGTGCCAGCAGCTTCGGCCGGGTGGGAGTTGATGAGCAGTTCTTC
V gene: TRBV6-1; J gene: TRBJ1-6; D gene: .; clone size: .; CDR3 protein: CASSHRSVDNSPLHF; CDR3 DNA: TGTGCCAGCAGCCACAGGAGCGTTGATAATTCACCCCTCCACTTT
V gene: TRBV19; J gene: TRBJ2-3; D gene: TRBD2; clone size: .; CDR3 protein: CASSIVAGVRTDTQYF; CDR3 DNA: TGTGCCAGTAGTATAGTAGCGGGAGTTAGGACAGATACGCAGTATTTT
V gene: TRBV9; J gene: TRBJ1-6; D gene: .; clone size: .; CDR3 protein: CASSARGGWDNSPLHF; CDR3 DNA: TGTGCCAGCAGCGCCCGGGGGGGGTGGGATAATTCACCCCTCCACTTT
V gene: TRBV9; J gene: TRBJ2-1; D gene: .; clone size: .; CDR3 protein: CASSDDRGSAGGNWNEQFF; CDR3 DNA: TGTGCCAGCAGCGACGACAGGGGGTCAGCGGGAGGGAATTGGAATGAGCAGTTCTTC
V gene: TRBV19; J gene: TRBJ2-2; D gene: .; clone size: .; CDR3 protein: CASSRGLITGELFF; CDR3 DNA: TGTGCCAGTAGTAGGGGACTGATCACCGGGGAGCTGTTTTTT
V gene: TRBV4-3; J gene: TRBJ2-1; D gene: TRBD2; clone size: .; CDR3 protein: CASSQALLAGVEQFF; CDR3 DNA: TGCGCCAGCAGCCAAGCGTTACTAGCGGGTGTTGAGCAGTTCTTC
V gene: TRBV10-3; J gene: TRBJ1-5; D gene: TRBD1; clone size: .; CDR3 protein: CAISESTGGGNQPQHF; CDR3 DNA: TGTGCCATCAGTGAGTCGACAGGGGGTGGCAATCAGCCCCAGCATTTT
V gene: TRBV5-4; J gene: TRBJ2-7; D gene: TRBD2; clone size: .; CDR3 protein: CASSSWSSGEQYF; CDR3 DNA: TGTGCCAGCAGCTCCTGGTCTAGCGGAGAGCAGTACTTC
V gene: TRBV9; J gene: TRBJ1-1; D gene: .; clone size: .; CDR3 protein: CASSVEAGVNTEAFF; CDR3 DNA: TGTGCCAGCAGCGTAGAGGCAGGGGTGAACACTGAAGCTTTCTTT
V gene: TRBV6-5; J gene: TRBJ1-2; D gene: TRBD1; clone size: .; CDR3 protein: CASREDRGGYTF; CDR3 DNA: TGTGCCAGCAGGGAGGACAGGGGCGGCTACACCTTC
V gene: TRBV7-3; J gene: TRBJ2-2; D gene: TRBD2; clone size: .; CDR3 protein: CASSLLLAGGGYTGELFF; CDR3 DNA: TGTGCCAGCAGCTTACTACTAGCGGGGGGGGGATACACCGGGGAGCTGTTTTTT
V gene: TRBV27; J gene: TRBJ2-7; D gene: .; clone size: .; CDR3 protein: CASSLSNSFVYEQYF; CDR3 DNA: TGTGCCAGCAGTTTATCGAATAGTTTTGTTTACGAGCAGTACTTC
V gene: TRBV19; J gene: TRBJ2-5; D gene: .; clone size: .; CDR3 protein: CASSIQGGETQYF; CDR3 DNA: TGTGCCAGTAGCATTCAGGGAGGCGAGACCCAGTACTTC
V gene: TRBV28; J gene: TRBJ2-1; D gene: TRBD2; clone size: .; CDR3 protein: CASSFPGGGDNEQFF; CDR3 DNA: TGTGCCAGCAGTTTCCCGGGAGGAGGGGACAATGAGCAGTTCTTC
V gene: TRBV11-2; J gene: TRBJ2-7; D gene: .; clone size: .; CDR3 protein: CASSPHGAVAYEQYF; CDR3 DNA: TGTGCCAGCAGCCCCCATGGAGCGGTGGCCTACGAGCAGTACTTC
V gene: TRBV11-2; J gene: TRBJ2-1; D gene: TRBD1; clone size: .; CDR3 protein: CASSSRQDRGRGYNEQFF; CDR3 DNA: TGTGCCAGCAGCTCCAGACAAGACAGGGGGCGCGGTTACAATGAGCAGTTCTTC
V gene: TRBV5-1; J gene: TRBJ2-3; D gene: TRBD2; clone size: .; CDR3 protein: CASSLITGTNTDTQYF; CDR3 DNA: TGCGCCAGCAGCTTGATCACCGGGACTAACACAGATACGCAGTATTTT
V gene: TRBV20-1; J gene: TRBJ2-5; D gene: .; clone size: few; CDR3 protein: CSAKGRDRRYF; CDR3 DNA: TGCAGTGCTAAGGGGCGGGACCGGCGGTACTTC
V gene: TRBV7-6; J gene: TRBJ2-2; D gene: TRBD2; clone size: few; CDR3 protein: CASSSASGGMNTGELFF; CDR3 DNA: TGTGCCAGCAGCTCAGCTAGCGGGGGGATGAACACCGGGGAGCTGTTTTTT
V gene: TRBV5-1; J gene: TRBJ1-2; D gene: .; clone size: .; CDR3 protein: CASSPLQGSNGYTF; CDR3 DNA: TGCGCCAGCAGCCCCCTCCAGGGGAGCAATGGCTACACCTTC
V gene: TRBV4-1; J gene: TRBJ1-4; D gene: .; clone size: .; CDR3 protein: CASSQEDSKGGKLFF; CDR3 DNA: TGCGCCAGCAGCCAAGAAGACAGTAAGGGCGGAAAACTGTTTTTT
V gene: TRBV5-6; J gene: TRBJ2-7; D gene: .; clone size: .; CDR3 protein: CASSFRGYF; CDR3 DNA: TGTGCCAGCAGCTTCAGAGGCTACTTC
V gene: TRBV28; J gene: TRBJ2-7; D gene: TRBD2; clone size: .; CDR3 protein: CASTLGGVFYEQYF; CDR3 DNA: TGTGCCAGCACCCTGGGAGGGGTTTTCTACGAGCAGTACTTC
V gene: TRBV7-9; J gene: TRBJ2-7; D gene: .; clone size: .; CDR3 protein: CASSSNIYEQYF; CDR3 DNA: TGTGCCAGCAGCTCCAACATCTACGAGCAGTACTTC
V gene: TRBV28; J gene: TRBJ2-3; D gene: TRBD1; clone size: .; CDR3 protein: CASSSGQEDTQYF; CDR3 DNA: TGTGCCAGCAGTTCGGGACAGGAAGATACGCAGTATTTT
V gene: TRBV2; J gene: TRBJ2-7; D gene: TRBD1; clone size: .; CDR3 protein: CASRGTESSYEQYF; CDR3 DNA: TGTGCCAGCAGAGGGACAGAGAGCTCCTACGAGCAGTACTTC
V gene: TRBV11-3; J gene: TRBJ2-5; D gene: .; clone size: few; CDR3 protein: CASSLGQVEETQYF; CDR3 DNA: TGTGCCAGCAGCTTAGGACAGGTGGAAGAGACCCAGTACTTC
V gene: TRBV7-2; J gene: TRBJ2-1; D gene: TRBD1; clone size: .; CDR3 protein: CASTWGQGAGEQFF; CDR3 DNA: TGTGCCAGCACCTGGGGACAGGGGGCAGGTGAGCAGTTCTTC
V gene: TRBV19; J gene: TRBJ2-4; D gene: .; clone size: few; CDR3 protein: CASSMVDLAKNIQYF; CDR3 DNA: TGTGCCAGTAGTATGGTAGATTTAGCCAAAAACATTCAGTACTTC
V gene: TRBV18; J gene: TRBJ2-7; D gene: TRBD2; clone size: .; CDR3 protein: CASSPEAGGFYEQYF; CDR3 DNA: TGTGCCAGCTCACCAGAAGCGGGAGGATTCTACGAGCAGTACTTC
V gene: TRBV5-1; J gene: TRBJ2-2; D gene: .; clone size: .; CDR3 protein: CASSAGTVGDTGELFF; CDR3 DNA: TGCGCCAGCAGCGCGGGGACGGTGGGGGACACCGGGGAGCTGTTTTTT
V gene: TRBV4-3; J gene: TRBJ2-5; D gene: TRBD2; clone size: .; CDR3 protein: CASSQEVAGGQETQYF; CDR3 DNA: TGCGCCAGCAGCCAAGAGGTAGCGGGAGGGCAAGAGACCCAGTACTTC
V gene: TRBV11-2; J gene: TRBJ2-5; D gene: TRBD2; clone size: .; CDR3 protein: CASSLVPAEGGETQYF; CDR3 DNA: TGTGCCAGCAGCTTAGTCCCCGCAGAGGGAGGGGAGACCCAGTACTTC
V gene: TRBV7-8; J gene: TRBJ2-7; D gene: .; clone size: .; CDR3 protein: CASSLAGPHYEQYF; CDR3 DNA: TGTGCCAGCAGCTTAGCCGGTCCCCACTACGAGCAGTACTTC
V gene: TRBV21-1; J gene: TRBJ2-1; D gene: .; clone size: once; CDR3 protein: CASSNPGQTYNEQFF; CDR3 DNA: TGTGCCAGCAGTAACCCGGGACAGACATACAATGAGCAGTTCTTC
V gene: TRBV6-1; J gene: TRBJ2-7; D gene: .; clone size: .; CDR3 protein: CASSEARRAPREQYF; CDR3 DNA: TGTGCCAGCAGTGAAGCCCGCAGGGCCCCGCGCGAGCAGTACTTC
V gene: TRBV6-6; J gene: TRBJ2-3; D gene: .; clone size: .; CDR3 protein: CASRPGSDTQYF; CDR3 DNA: TGTGCCAGCAGGCCCGGGTCAGATACGCAGTATTTT
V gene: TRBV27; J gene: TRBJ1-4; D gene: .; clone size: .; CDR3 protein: CASSLRRGEKLFF; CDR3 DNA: TGTGCCAGCAGTTTACGGAGAGGTGAAAAACTGTTTTTT
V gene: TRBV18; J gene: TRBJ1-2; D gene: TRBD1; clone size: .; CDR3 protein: CASSRAARDRLFYGYTF; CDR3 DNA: TGTGCCAGCTCACGAGCAGCCCGGGACAGACTTTTCTATGGCTACACCTTC
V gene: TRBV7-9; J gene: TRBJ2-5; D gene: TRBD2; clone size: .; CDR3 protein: CASSSPGLANYWEGETQYF; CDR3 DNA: TGTGCCAGCAGCTCACCGGGACTAGCAAACTATTGGGAGGGAGAGACCCAGTACTTC